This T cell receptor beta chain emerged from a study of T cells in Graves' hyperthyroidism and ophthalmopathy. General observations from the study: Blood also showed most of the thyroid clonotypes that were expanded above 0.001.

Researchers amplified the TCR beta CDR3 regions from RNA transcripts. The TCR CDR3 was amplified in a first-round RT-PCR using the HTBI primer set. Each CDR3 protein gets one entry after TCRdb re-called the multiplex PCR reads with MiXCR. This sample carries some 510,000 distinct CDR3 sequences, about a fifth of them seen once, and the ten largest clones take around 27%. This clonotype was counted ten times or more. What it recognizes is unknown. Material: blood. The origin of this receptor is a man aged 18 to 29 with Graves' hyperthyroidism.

The CDR3 loop reads CASRDRDDEQYF. CDR3 in DNA: TGTGCCAGCAGGGACAGGGACGACGAGCAGTACTTC. The V call is TRBV28, the J call TRBJ2-7; 8 nucleotides line up with TRBD1. V shed 6 bases, J shed 5 bases, and the junction held 3 bases outside the gene matches. Germline V gives CDR1 MDHEN, CDR2 SYDVKM. The CDR3 spans 12 residues. Full variable domain (rest looked up from reference TRBV28 and TRBJ2-7): DVKVTQSSRYLVKRTGEKVFLECVQDMDHENMFWYRQDPGLGLRLIYFSYDVKMKEKGDIPEGYSVSREKKERFSLILESASTNQTSMYLCASRDRDDEQYFGPGTRLTVT.